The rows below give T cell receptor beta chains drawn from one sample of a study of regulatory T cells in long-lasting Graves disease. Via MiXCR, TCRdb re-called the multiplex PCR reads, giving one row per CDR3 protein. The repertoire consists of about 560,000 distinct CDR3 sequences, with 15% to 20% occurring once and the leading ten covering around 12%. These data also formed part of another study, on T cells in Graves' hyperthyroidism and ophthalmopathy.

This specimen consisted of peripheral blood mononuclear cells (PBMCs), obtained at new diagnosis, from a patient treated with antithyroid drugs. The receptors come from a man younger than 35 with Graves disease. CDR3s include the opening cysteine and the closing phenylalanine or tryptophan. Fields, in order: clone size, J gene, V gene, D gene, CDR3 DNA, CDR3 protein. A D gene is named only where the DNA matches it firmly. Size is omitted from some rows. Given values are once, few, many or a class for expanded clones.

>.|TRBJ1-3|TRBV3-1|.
TGTGCCAGCAGCCAAGATCGGGAGGCTGGAAACACCATATATTTT
CASSQDREAGNTIYF
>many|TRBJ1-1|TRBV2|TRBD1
TGTGCCAGCAGCGAACAGGGGGCGACTGAAGCTTTCTTT
CASSEQGATEAFF
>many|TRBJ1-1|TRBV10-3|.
TGTGCCATCAGTGAGCGGGGGGGGGGGAACACTGAAGCTTTCTTT
CAISERGGGNTEAFF
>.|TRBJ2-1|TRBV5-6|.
TGTGCCAGCAGCTTGGCCGTGGGGCAGGCCTACAATGAGCAGTTCTTC
CASSLAVGQAYNEQFF
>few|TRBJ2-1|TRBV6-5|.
TGTGCCAGCAGTTACACCCCGGGCAGGGCCAGCTACAATGAGCAGTTCTTC
CASSYTPGRASYNEQFF
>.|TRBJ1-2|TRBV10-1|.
TGCGCCAGCAGCCCCCGGTCGACTGGTGGCTACACCTTC
CASSPRSTGGYTF
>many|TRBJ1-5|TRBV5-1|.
TGCGCCAGCAGCACCGGAAAAGGGACGGCCGAATGTCAGCCCCAGCATTTT
CASSTGKGTAECQPQHF
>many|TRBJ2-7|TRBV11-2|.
TGTGCCAGCAGCGGCGGATACGCAACCTCCTACGAGCAGTACTTC
CASSGGYATSYEQYF
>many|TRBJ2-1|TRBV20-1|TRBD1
TGCAGTGCTAGGGGACAGGGGGACAACAATGAGCAGTTCTTC
CSARGQGDNNEQFF
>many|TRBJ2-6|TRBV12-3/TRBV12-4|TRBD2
TGTGCCAGCAGTTTAGGGGGGGGTGCTGGGGCCAACGTCCTGACTTTC
CASSLGGGAGANVLTF
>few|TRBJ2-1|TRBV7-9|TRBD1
TGTGCCAGCAGCATGGGACAGGGCTTTTATAATGAGCAGTTCTTC
CASSMGQGFYNEQFF
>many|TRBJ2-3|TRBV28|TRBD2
TGTGCCAGCAATCCGGGGGGGTCGTATTTCACAGATACGCAGTATTTT
CASNPGGSYFTDTQYF
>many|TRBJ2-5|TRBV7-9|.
TGTGCCAGCAGCTTCCCCCCCCGGAGAACTCGCGGGGAGACCCAGTACTTC
CASSFPPRRTRGETQYF
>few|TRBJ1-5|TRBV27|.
TGTGCCAGCAGTTTAGCAGGGGAGTTCGGTCAGCCCCAGCATTTT
CASSLAGEFGQPQHF
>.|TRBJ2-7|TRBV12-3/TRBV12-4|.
TGTGCCAGCAGTTTTATGGGGTACGAGCAGTACTTC
CASSFMGYEQYF
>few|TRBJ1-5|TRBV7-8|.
TGTGCCAGCAGCTTAGCTCGGCAGGAAAATCAGCCCCAGCATTTT
CASSLARQENQPQHF
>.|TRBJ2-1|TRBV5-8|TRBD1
TGTGCCAGCAGCTCGCAAAACAGGGGAAGTCAGTTCTTC
CASSSQNRGSQFF
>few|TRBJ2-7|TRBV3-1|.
TGTGCCAGCAGCCCCTCTTTGAGGAACTCCTACGAGCAGTACTTC
CASSPSLRNSYEQYF
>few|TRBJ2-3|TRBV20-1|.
TGCAGTGGGGCTATGAGGGTCACAGATACGCAGTATTTT
CSGAMRVTDTQYF
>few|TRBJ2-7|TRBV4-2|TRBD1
TGTGCCAGCAGCCAAGGACAGGGGACCTACGAGCAGTACTTC
CASSQGQGTYEQYF